These 2 T cell receptor beta chains came from one sample sequenced in a study of cytomegalovirus exposure and HLA in healthy donors. The PCR made use of 60 Vbeta and 13 Jbeta primers. Sequenced by immunoSEQ multiplex PCR; TCRdb stores in-frame clones only, minus some. The sample lists under 130,000 clones; 74% were seen once. The sequenced sample was PBMCs. Every receptor here comes from a man in his fifties in good health and CMV-seropositive.

The chain joins TRBV6-5 to TRBJ2-5; a weak D match, TRBD2 (5 bases). The V end was cut by 7 bases, the J end by 4 bases, with 13 bases between. The CDR3 covers 13 residues. The germline gives CDR1 MNHEY, CDR2 SVGAGI. The CDR3 reads CASTRRLGETQYF. The DNA of the CDR3 is TGTGCCAGCACCCGGAGGTTGGGAGAGACCCAGTACTTC.

This clone appeared a few times. The V gene is TRBV27, the J gene TRBJ1-1; D is unclear. The germline V gene has CDR1 MNHEY and CDR2 SMNVEV (reference sequence). V was cut by 3 bases and J by 1 base, with 6 bases left in between. The CDR3 loop spans 13 amino acids. The CDR3 region has the DNA TGTGCCAGCAGTTTTAGGAGGAACACTGAAGCTTTCTTT. This gives the protein CASSFRRNTEAFF.